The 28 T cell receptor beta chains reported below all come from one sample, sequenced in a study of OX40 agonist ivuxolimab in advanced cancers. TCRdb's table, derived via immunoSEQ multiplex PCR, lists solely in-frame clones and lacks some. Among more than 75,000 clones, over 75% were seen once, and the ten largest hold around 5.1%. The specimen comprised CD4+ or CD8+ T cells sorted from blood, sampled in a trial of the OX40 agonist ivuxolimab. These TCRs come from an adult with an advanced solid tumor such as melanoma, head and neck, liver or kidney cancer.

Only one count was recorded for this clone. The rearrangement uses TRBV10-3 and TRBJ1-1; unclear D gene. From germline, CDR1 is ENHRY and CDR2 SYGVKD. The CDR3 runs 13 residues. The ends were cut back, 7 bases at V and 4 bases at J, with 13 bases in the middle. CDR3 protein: CAIKMVGSTEAFF. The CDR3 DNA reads TGTGCCATCAAAATGGTCGGATCCACTGAAGCTTTCTTT.

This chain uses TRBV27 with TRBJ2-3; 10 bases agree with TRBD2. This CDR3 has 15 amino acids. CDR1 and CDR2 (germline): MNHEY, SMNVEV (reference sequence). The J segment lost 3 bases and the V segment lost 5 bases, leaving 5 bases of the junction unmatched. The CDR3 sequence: CASSPGLAITDTQYF. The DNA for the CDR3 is TGTGCCAGCAGTCCGGGACTAGCGATTACAGATACGCAGTATTTT.

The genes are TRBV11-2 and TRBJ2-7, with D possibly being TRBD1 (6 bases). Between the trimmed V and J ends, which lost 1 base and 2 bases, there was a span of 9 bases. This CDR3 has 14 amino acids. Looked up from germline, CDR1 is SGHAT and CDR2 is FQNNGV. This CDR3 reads CASSLARGPYEQYF. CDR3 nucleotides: TGTGCCAGCAGCTTAGCCAGGGGCCCCTACGAGCAGTACTTC.

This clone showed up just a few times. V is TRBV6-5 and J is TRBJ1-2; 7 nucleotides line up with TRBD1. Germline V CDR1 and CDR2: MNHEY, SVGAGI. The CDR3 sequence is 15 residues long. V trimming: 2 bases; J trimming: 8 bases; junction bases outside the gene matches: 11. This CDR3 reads CASSYRDRFHRGYTF. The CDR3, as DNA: TGTGCCAGCAGTTACAGGGACAGATTCCATCGGGGCTACACCTTC.

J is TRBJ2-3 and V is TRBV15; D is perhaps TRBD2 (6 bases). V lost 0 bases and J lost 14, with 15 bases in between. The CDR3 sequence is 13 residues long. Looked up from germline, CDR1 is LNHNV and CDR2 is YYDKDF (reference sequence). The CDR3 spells CATSRDRDSSGYF. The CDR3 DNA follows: TGTGCCACCAGCAGAGATCGGGACTCATCCGGGTATTTT.

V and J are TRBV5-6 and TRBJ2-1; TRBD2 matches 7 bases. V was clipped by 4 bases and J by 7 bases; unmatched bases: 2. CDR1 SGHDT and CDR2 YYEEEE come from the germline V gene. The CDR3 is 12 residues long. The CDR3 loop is CASSGLENEQFF. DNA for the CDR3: TGTGCCAGCAGCGGACTAGAGAATGAGCAGTTCTTC.

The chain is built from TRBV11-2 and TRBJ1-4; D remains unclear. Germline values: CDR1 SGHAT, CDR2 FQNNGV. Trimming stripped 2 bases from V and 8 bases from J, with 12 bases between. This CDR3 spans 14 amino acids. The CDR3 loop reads CASSLIGSGEKLFF. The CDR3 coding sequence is TGTGCCAGCAGCTTAATCGGGTCGGGAGAAAAACTGTTTTTT.

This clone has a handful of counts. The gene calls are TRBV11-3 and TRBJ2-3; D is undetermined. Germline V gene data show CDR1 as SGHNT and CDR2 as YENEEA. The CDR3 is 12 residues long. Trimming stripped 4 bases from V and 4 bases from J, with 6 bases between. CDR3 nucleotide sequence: TGTGCCAGCAGCTCCTATCCAGATACGCAGTATTTT. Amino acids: CASSSYPDTQYF.

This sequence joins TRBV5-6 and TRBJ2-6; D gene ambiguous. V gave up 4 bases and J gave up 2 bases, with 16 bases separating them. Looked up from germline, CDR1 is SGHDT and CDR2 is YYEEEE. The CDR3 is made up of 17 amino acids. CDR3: CASSRVGRTTGANVLTF. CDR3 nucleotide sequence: TGTGCCAGCAGCAGGGTGGGCCGGACCACTGGGGCCAACGTCCTGACTTTC.

CDR3 loop: CASSLGQGPHFEQYF. In DNA, the CDR3 is TGTGCCAGCAGCTTAGGACAGGGTCCCCATTTCGAGCAGTACTTC. The rearrangement uses TRBV7-7 and TRBJ2-5, with TRBD1 matching 7 bases. TRBJ2-7 matches the DNA end more closely, so the J call is doubtful. This CDR3 has 15 amino acids. Germline values: CDR1 SSHAT, CDR2 FNYEAQ (reference sequence).

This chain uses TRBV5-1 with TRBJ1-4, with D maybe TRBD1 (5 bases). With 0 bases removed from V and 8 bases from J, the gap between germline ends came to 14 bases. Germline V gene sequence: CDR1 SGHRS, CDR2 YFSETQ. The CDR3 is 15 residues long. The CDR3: CASSLAGGVTEKLFF. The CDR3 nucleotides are TGCGCCAGCAGCTTGGCCGGAGGGGTAACCGAAAAACTGTTTTTT.

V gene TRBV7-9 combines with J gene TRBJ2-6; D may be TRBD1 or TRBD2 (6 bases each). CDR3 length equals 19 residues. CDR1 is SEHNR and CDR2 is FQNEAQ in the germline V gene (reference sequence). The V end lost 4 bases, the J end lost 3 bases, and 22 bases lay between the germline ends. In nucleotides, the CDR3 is TGTGCCAGCAGCTCTAGCGCGGGACACCTCCCGGGTGGGGCCAACGTCCTGACTTTC. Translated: CASSSSAGHLPGGANVLTF.

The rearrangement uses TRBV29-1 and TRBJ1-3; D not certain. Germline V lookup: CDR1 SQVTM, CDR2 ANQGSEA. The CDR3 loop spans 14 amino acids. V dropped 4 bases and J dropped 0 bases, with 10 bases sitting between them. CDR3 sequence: CSVAPIDSGNTIYF. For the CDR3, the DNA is TGCAGCGTTGCCCCCATTGACTCTGGAAACACCATATATTTT.

The CDR3 sequence is CASSLALNTEAFF. In DNA form, the CDR3 reads TGTGCCAGCAGCTTAGCCCTGAACACTGAAGCTTTCTTT. The chain couples TRBV7-2 to TRBJ1-1; no reliable D call. CDR3 length: 13 residues. The V and J ends lost 0 bases and 0 bases respectively, with 2 bases between them. Germline CDR1 reads SGHTA; CDR2 reads FQGNSA.

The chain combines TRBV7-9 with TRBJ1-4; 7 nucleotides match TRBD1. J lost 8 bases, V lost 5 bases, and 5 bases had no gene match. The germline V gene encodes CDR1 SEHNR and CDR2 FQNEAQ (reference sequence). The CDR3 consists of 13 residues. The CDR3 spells CASSPNRGEKLFF. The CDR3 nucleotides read TGTGCCAGCAGCCCAAACAGGGGCGAAAAACTGTTTTTT.

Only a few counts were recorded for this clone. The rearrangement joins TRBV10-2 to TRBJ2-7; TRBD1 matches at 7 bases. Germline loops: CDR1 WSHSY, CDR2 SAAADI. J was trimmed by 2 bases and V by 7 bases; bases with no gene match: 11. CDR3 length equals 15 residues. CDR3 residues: CASITGQASPYEQYF. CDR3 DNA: TGCGCCAGCATCACCGGACAGGCTTCCCCCTACGAGCAGTACTTC.

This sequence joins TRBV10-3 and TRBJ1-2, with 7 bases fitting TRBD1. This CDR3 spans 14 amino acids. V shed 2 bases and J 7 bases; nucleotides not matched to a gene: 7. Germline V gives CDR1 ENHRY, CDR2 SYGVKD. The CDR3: CAISEPTGARGYTF. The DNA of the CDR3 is TGTGCCATCAGTGAGCCCACAGGGGCCCGTGGCTACACCTTC.

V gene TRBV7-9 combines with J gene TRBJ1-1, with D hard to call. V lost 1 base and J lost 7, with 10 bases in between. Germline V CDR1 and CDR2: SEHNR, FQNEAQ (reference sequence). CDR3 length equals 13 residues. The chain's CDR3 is CASSLGSYLEAFF. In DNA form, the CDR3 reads TGTGCCAGCAGCTTAGGTTCTTACCTTGAAGCTTTCTTT.

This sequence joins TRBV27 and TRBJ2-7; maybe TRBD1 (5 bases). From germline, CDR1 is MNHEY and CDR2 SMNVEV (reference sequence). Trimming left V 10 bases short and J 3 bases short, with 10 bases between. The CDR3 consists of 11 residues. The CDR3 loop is CATRQGYEQYF. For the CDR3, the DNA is TGTGCCACACGCCAGGGCTACGAGCAGTACTTC.

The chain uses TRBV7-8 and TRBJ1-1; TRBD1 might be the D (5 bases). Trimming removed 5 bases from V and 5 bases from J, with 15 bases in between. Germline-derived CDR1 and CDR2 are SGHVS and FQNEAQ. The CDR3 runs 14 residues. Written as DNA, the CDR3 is TGTGCCAGCAGCCCTCAGGGTAGGGAAACTGAAGCTTTCTTT. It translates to CASSPQGRETEAFF.

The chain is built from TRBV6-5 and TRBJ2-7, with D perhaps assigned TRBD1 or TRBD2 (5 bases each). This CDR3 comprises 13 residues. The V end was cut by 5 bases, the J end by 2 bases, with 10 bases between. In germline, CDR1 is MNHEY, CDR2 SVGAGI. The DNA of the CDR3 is TGTGCCAGCAGTACGGGGCTCACCTACGAGCAGTACTTC. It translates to CASSTGLTYEQYF.

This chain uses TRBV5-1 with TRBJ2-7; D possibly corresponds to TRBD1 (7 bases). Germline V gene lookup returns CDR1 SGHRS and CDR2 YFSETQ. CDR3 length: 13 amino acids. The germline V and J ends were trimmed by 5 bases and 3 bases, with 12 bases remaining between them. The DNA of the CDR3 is TGCGCCAGCAGGGCGGGACAGAACTACGAGCAGTACTTC. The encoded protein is CASRAGQNYEQYF.

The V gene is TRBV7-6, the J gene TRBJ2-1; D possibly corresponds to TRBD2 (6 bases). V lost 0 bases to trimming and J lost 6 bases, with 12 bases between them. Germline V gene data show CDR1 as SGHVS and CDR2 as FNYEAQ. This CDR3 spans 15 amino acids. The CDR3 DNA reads TGTGCCAGCAGCTTAGCGTTGGGTAGCGGCAATGAGCAGTTCTTC. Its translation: CASSLALGSGNEQFF. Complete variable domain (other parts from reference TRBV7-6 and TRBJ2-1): GAGVSQSPRYKVTKRGQDVALRCDPISGHVSLYWYRQALGQGPEFLTYFNYEAQQDKSGLPNDRFSAERPEGSISTLTIQRTEQRDSAMYRCASSLALGSGNEQFFGPGTRLTVL.

This CDR3 is CASSLGAGVYEQYF. The CDR3 DNA is TGTGCCAGCAGCTTGGGAGCGGGGGTCTACGAGCAGTACTTC. The chain recombines TRBV5-6 with TRBJ2-7; 8 bases match TRBD2. This CDR3 contains 14 residues. CDR1 and CDR2 (germline): SGHDT, YYEEEE. V lost 0 bases to trimming and J lost 3 bases; unmatched junction nucleotides: 2.

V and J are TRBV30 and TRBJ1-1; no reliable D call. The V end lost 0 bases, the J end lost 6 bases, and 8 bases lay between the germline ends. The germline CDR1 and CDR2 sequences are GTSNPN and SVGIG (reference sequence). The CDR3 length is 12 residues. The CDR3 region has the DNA TGTGCCTGGAGTGTAAGACGGGCTGAAGCTTTCTTT. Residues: CAWSVRRAEAFF.

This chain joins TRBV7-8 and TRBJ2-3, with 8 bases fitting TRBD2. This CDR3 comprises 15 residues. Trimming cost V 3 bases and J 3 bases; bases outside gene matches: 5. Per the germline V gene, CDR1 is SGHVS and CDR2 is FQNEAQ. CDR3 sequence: CASSFVGGGTDTQYF. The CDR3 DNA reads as TGTGCCAGCAGCTTTGTCGGGGGGGGGACAGATACGCAGTATTTT.

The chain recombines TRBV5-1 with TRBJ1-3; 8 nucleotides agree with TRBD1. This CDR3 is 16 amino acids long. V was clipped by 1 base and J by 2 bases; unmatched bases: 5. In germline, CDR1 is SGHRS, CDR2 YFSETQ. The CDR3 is CASSLSPGGPGNTIYF. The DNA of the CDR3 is TGCGCCAGCAGCTTGTCGCCAGGGGGCCCTGGAAACACCATATATTTT.

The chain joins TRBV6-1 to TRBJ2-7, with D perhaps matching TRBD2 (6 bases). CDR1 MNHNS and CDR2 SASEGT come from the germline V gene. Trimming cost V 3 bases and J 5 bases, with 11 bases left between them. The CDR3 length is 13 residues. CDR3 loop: CASSERDGNEQYF. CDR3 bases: TGTGCCAGCAGTGAGCGGGACGGGAACGAGCAGTACTTC.